This T cell receptor (beta chain) was sequenced for a study of cytomegalovirus exposure and HLA in healthy donors. PCR primers comprised 60 Vbeta and 13 Jbeta primers. Here immunoSEQ multiplex PCR was the method, and the copy in TCRdb shows in-frame clones only, minus some. Its table lists 150,000 to 200,000 clones. Concerning this clone: Its antigen is unknown.

General study results and limits: The listing of 150 to 200 TCR beta chains classed them as cytomegalovirus-associated. The authors later linked a missense DCLRE1C variant to TCR beta V- and J-gene trimming.

This sequence originates from a boy aged 5-17 years in good health and CMV-seronegative. Sequenced input: PBMCs.

CDR3 in DNA: TGTGCCAGCAGCTTAGTTGGCAGGGCGGACTATGGCTACACCTTC. Protein product: CASSLVGRADYGYTF. V and J are TRBV7-2 and TRBJ1-2; the D gene is possibly TRBD1 (5 bases). Germline CDR1 reads SGHTA; CDR2 reads FQGNSA. Between the trimmed V and J ends, which lost 1 base and 3 bases, there was a span of 12 bases. The length of the CDR3 is 15 residues. Together with reference TRBV7-2 and TRBJ1-2, the CDR3 gives the full variable domain: GAGVSQSPSNKVTEKGKDVELRCDPISGHTALYWYRQSLGQGLEFLIYFQGNSAPDKSGLPSDRFSAERTGGSVSTLTIQRTQQEDSAVYLCASSLVGRADYGYTFGSGTRLTVV.